The subject of this entry is one TCR beta chain. The data derive from a study of siplizumab effects on memory and regulatory T cells. Repertoires were generated with immunoSEQ multiplex PCR, while TCRdb's copy carries only in-frame clones and drops some. The sample yields more than 95,000 clones, over 90% seen once. CDR3 length equals 13 residues. The V gene lost 2 bases and the J gene lost 8 bases, with 12 bases spanning the gap. Germline values: CDR1 MNHEY, CDR2 SVGAGI. This TCR was sampled from a human donor in good health. The rearrangement links TRBV6-5 to TRBJ1-2, with D maybe TRBD1 (5 bases). The sample consisted of Tregs sorted from blood. The chain's CDR3 is CASSYRRVWGYTF. CDR3 coding DNA: TGTGCCAGCAGTTACCGCAGGGTTTGGGGCTACACCTTC.